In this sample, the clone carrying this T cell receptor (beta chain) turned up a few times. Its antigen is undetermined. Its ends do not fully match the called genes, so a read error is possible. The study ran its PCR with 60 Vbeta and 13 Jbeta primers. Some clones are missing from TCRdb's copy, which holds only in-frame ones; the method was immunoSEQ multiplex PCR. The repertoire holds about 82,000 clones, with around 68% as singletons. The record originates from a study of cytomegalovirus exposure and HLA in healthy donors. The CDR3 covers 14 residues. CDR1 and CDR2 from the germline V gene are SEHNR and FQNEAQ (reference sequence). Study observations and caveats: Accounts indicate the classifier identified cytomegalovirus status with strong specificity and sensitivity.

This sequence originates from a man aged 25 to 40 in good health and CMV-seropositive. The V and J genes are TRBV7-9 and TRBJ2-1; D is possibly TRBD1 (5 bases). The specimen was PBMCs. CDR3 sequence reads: CASSQDWQGREQFF. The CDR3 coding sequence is TGCGCCAGCAGCCAAGATTGGCAGGGAAGGGAGCAGTTCTTC.